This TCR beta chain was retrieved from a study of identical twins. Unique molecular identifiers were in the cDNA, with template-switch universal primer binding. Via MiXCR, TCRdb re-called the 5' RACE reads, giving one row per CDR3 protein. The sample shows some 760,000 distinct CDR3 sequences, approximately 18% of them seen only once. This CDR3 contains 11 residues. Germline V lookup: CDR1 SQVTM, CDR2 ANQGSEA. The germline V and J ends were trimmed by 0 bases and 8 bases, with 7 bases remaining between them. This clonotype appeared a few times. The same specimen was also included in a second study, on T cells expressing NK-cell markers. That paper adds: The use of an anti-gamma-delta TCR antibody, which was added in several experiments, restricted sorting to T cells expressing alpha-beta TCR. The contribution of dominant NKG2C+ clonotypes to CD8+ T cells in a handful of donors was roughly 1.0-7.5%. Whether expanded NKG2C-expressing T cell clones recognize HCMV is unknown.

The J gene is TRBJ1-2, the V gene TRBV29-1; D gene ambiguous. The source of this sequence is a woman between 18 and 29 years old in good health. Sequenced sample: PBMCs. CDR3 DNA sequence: TGCAGCGTTGAAGATCGAGTCGGCTACACCTTC. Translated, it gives CSVEDRVGYTF.